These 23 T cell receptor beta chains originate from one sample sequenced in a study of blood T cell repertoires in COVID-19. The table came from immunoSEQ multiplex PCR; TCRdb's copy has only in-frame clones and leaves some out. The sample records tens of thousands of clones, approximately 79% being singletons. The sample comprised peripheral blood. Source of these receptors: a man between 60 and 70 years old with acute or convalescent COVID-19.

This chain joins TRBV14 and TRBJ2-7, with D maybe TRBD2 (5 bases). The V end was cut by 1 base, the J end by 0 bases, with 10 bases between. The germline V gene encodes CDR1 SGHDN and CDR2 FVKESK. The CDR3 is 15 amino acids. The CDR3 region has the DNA TGTGCCAGCAGCCAAGTACCGGGGAGCTCCTACGAGCAGTACTTC. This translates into CASSQVPGSSYEQYF.

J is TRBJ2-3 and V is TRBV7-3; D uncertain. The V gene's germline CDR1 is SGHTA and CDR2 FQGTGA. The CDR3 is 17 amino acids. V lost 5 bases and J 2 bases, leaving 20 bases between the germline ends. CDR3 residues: CASSPLPVSGVTDTQYF. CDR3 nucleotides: TGTGCCAGCAGCCCCCTCCCCGTTAGTGGAGTCACAGATACGCAGTATTTT. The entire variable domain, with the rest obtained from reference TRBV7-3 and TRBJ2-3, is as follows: GAGVSQTPSNKVTEKGKYVELRCDPISGHTALYWYRQSLGQGPEFLIYFQGTGAADDSGLPNDRFFAVRPEGSVSTLKIQRTERGDSAVYLCASSPLPVSGVTDTQYFGPGTRLTVL.

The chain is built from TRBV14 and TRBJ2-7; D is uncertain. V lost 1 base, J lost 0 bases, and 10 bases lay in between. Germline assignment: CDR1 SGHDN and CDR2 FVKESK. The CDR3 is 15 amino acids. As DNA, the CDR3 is TGTGCCAGCAGCCAAGTGGCCGCAGGCTCCTACGAGCAGTACTTC. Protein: CASSQVAAGSYEQYF.

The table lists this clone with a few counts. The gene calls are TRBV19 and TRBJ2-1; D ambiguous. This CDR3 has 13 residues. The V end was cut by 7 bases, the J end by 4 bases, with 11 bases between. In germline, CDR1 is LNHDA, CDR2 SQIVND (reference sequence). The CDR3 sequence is CASNLNGYNEQFF. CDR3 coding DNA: TGTGCCAGTAATCTAAACGGGTACAATGAGCAGTTCTTC. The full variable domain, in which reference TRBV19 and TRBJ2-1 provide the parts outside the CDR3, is DGGITQSPKYLFRKEGQNVTLSCEQNLNHDAMYWYRQDPGQGLRLIYYSQIVNDFQKGDIAEGYSVSREKKESFPLTVTSAQKNPTAFYLCASNLNGYNEQFFGPGTRLTVL.

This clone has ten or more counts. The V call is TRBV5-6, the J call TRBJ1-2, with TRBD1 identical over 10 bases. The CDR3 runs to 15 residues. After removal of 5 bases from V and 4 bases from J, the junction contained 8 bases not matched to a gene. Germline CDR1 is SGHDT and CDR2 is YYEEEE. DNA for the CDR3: TGTGCCAGCAGTTCATCCGGGACAGGGGCCTATGGCTACACCTTC. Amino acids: CASSSSGTGAYGYTF.

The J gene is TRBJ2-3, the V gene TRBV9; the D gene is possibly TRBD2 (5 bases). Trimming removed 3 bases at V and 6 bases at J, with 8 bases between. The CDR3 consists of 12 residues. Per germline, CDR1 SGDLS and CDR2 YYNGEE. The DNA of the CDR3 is TGTGCCAGCAGCGAGTGGGAGGATACGCAGTATTTT. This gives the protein CASSEWEDTQYF.

The CDR3 protein is CSVEPLRGQGYTF. In DNA form, the CDR3 reads TGCAGCGTTGAACCCCTGAGGGGGCAAGGCTACACCTTC. This sequence joins TRBV29-1 and TRBJ1-2; 7 bases match TRBD1. Germline CDR1 reads SQVTM; CDR2 reads ANQGSEA. The CDR3 extends over 13 amino acids. J was trimmed by 8 bases and V by 2 bases; bases with no gene match: 8.

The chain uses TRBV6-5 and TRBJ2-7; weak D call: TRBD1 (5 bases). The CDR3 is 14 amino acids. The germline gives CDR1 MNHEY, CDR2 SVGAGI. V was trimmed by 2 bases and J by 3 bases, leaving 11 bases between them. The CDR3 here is CASSYRERGYEQYF. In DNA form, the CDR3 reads TGTGCCAGCAGTTACAGGGAAAGGGGCTACGAGCAGTACTTC.

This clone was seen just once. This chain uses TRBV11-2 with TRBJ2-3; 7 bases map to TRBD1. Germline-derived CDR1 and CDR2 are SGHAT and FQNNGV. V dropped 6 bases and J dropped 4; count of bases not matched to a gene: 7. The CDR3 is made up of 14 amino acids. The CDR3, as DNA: TGTGCCAGCAGAAACAGGGGCTCCCCAGATACGCAGTATTTT. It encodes CASRNRGSPDTQYF.

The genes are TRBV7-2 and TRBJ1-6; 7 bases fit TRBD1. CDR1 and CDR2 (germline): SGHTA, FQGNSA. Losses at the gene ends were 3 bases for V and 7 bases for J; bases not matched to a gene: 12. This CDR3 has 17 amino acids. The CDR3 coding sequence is TGTGCCAGCAGCTTTGCGCCGCCGGGACAGTTAAATTCACCCCTCCACTTT. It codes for CASSFAPPGQLNSPLHF.

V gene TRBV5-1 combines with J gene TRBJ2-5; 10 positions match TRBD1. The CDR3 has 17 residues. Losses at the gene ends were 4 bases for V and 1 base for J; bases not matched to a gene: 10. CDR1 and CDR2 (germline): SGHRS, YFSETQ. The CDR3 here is CASSKQTGTGAQETQYF. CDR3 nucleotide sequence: TGCGCCAGCAGCAAACAGACCGGGACAGGGGCCCAAGAGACCCAGTACTTC. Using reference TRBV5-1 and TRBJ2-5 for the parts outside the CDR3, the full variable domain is KAGVTQTPRYLIKTRGQQVTLSCSPISGHRSVSWYQQTPGQGLQFLFEYFSETQRNKGNFPGRFSGRQFSNSRSEMNVSTLELGDSALYLCASSKQTGTGAQETQYFGPGTRLLVL.

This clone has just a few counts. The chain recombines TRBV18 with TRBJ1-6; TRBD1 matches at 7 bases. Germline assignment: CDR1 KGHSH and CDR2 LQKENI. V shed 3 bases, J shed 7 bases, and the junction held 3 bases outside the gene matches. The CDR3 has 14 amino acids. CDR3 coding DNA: TGTGCCAGCTCACCGGACAGGAAAAATTCACCCCTCCACTTT. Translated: CASSPDRKNSPLHF.

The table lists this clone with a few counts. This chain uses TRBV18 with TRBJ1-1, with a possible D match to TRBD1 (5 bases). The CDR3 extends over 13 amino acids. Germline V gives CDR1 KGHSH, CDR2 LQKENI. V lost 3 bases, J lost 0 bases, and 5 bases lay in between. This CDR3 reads CASSPTVNTEAFF. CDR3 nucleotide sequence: TGTGCCAGCTCACCGACAGTGAACACTGAAGCTTTCTTT. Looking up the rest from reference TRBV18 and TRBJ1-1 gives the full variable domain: NAGVMQNPRHLVRRRGQEARLRCSPMKGHSHVYWYRQLPEEGLKFMVYLQKENIIDESGMPKERFSAEFPKEGPSILRIQQVVRGDSAAYFCASSPTVNTEAFFGQGTRLTVV.

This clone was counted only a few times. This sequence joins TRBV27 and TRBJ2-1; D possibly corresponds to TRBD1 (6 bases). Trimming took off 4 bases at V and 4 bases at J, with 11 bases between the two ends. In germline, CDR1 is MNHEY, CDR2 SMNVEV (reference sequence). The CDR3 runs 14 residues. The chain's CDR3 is CASSSTGLYNEQFF. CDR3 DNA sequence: TGTGCCAGCAGTTCTACAGGGTTGTACAATGAGCAGTTCTTC.

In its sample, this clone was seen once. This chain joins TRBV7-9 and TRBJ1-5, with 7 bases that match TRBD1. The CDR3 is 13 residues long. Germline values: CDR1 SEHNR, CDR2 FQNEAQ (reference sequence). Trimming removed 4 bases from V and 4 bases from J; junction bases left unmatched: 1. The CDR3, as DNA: TGTGCCAGCAGCTCGGGACAGAATCAGCCCCAGCATTTT. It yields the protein CASSSGQNQPQHF.

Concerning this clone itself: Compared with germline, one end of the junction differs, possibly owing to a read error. The CDR3 region has the DNA TGTGCCAGCAGCTCCTATGGGGACAGGGGGCTTGTTTTT. This gives the protein CASSSYGDRGLVF. V usage is TRBV7-2 and J usage is TRBJ1-4, with 12 bases matching TRBD1. This CDR3 is 13 amino acids long. Germline V gene lookup returns CDR1 SGHTA and CDR2 FQGNSA.

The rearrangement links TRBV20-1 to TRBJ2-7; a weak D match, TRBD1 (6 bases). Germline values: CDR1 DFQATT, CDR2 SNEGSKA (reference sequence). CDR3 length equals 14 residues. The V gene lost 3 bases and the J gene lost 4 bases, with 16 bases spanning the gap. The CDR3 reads CSASPLDRRYEQYF. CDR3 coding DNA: TGCAGTGCTAGTCCCCTCGACAGGCGATACGAGCAGTACTTC.

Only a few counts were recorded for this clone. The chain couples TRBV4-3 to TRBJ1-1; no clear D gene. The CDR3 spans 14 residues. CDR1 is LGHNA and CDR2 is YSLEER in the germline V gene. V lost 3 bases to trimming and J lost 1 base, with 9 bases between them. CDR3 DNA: TGCGCCAGCAGCCACTTAGATCGGAACACTGAAGCTTTCTTT. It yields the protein CASSHLDRNTEAFF.

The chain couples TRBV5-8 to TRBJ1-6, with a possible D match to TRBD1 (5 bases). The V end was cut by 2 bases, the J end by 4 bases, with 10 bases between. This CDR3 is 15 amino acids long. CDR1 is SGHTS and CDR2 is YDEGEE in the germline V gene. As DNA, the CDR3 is TGTGCCAGCAGCTTCCTCGGGACTTATAATTCACCCCTCCACTTT. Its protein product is CASSFLGTYNSPLHF.

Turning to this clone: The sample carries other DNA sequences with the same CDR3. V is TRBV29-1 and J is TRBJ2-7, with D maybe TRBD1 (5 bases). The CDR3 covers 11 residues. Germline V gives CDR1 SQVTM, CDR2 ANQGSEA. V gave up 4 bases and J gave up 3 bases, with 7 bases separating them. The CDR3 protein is CSVGQSYEQYF. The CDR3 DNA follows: TGCAGCGTTGGACAGAGCTACGAGCAGTACTTC.

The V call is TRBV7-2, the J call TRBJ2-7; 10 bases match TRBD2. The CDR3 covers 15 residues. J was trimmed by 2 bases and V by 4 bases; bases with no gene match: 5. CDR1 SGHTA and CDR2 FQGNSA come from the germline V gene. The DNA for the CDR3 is TGTGCCAGCAGCTCAAAAGCGGGGGGGGCCTACGAGCAGTACTTC. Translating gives CASSSKAGGAYEQYF.

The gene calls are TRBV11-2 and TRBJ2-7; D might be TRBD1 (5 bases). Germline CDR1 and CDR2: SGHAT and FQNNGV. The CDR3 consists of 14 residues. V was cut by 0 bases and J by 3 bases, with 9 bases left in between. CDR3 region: CASSLDRALYEQYF. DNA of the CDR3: TGTGCCAGCAGCTTAGACAGGGCCCTCTACGAGCAGTACTTC. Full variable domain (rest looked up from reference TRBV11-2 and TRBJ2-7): EAGVAQSPRYKIIEKRQSVAFWCNPISGHATLYWYQQILGQGPKLLIQFQNNGVVDDSQLPKDRFSAERLKGVDSTLKIQPAKLEDSAVYLCASSLDRALYEQYFGPGTRLTVT.

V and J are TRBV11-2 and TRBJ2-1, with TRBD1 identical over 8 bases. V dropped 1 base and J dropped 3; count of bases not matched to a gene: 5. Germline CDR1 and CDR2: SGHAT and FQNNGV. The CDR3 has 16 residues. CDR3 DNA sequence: TGTGCCAGCAGCTTAGGCGGGACAGGTCGCTACAATGAGCAGTTCTTC. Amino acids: CASSLGGTGRYNEQFF.